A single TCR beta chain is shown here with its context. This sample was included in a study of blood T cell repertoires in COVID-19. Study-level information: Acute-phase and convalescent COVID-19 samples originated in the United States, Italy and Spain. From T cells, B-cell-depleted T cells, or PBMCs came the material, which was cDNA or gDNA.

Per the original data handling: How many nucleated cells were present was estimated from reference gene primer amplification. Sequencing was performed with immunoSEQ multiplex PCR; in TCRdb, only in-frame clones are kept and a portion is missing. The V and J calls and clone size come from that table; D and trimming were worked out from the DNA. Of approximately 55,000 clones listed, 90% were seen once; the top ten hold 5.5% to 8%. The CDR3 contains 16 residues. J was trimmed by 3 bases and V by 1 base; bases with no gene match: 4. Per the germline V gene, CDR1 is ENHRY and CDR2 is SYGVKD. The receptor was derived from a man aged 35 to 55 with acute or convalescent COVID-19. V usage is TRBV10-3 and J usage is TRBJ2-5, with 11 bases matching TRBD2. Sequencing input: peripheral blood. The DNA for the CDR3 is TGTGCCATCAGTGAGTTGGGGACTAGCGGTAAAGAGACCCAGTACTTC. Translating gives CAISELGTSGKETQYF.